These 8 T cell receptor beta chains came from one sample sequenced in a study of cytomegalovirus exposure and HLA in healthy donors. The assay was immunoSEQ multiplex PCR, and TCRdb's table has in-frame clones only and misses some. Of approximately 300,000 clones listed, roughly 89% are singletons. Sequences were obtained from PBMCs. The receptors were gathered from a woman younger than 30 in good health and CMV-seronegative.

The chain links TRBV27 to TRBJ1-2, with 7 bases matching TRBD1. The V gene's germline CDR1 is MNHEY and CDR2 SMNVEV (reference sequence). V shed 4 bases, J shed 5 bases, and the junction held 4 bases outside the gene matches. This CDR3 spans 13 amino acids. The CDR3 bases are TGTGCCAGCAGTTGGGACAGCGATTATGGCTACACCTTC. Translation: CASSWDSDYGYTF.

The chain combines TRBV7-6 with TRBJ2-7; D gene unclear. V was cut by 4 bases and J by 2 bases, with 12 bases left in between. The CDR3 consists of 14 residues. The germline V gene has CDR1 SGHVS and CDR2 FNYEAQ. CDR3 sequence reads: CASSSRAVPYEQYF. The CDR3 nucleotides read TGTGCCAGCAGCTCTCGTGCGGTCCCCTACGAGCAGTACTTC.

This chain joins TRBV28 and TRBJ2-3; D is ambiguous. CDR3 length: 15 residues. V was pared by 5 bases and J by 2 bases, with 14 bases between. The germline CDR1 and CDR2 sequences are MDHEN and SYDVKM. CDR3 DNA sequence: TGTGCCAGCAGTCCACGGAATAGCCCCACAGATACGCAGTATTTT. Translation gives CASSPRNSPTDTQYF.

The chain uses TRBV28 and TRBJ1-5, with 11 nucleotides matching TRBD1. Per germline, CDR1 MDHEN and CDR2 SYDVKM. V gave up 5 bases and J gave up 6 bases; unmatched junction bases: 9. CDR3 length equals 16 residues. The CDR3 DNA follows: TGTGCCAGCAGTCCTTCGAGGACAGGGGGCGGTCAGCCCCAGCATTTT. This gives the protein CASSPSRTGGGQPQHF.

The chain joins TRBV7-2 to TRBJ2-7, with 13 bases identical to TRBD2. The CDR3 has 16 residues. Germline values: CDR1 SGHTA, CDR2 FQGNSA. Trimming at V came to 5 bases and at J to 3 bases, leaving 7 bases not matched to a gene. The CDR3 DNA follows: TGTGCCAGCAGCCGGACTAGCGGGAGTGGGGGCTACGAGCAGTACTTC. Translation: CASSRTSGSGGYEQYF.

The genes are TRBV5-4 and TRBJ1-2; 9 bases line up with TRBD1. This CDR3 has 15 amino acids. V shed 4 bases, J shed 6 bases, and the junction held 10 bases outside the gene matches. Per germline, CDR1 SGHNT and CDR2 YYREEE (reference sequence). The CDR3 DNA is TGTGCCAGCAGCCCTAACAGGGGGCGCTTCGATGGCTACACCTTC. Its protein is CASSPNRGRFDGYTF.

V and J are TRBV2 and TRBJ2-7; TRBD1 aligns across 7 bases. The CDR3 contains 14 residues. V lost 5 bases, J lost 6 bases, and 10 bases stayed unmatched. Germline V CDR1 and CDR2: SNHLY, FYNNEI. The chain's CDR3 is CASSHRQGVPEQYF. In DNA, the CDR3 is TGTGCCAGCAGTCATCGGCAGGGGGTTCCCGAGCAGTACTTC.

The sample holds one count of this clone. The CDR3: CASSARGGPYEQYF. DNA of the CDR3: TGTGCCAGCAGCGCCCGGGGGGGCCCGTACGAGCAGTACTTC. The chain uses TRBV2 and TRBJ2-7; 8 bases align to TRBD2. Per germline, CDR1 SNHLY and CDR2 FYNNEI. V shed 6 bases, J shed 4 bases, and the junction held 8 bases outside the gene matches. The CDR3 runs to 14 residues.